A single TCR beta chain is shown here with its context. V shed 8 bases, J shed 6 bases, and the junction held 9 bases outside the gene matches. This CDR3 has 13 amino acids. This specimen comes from a study of preoperative IRX-2 immunotherapy in early breast cancer. Assay used: immunoSEQ multiplex PCR; TCRdb lists only in-frame clones, some missing. The sample consists of roughly 93,000 clones, approximately 90% of them appearing once. As to treatment: preoperative locoregional IRX-2 cytokine immunotherapy. This phase Ib study tested locoregional IRX-2 cytokine immunotherapy given before surgery. The sequencing used tumor tissue, collected after IRX-2 immunotherapy. This clonotype was sampled from a human donor with breast cancer. This sequence joins TRBV7-1 and TRBJ1-2, with TRBD1 matching 7 bases. TRBV7-1 counts as an open reading frame of uncertain function. The CDR3 region has the DNA TGTGCCAGCCGACAGGGACCACTCGATGGCTACACCTTC. Protein: CASRQGPLDGYTF.